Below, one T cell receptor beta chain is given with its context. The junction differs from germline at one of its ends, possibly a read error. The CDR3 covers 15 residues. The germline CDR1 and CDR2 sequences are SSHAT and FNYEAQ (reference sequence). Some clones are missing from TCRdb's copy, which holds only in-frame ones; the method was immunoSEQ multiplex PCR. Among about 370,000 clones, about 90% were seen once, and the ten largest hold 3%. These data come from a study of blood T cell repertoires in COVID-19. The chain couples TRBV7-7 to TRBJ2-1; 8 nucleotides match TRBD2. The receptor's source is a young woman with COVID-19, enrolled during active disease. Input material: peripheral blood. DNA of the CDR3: TGTGCTAGCAGCGCCAATAGCGGGGCACACAATGAGCAGTTCTTC. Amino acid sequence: CASSANSGAHNEQFF.